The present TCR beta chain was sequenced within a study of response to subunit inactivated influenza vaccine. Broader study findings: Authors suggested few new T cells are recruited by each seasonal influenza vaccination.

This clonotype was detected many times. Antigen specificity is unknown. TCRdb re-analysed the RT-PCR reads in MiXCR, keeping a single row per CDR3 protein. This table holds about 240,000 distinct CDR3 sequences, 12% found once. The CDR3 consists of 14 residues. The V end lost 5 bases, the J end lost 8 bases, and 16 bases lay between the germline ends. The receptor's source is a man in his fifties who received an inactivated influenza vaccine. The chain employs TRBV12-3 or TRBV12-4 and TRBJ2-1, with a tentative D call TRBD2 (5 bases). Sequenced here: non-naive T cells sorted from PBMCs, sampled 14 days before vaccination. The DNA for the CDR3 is TGTGCCAGCAGTCGTTGGACTGGCCCCCATGAGCAGTTCTTC. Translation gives CASSRWTGPHEQFF.